This TCR beta chain appears in the sequencing data of a study of CD8+ T cells in alopecia areata. In the study overall: Oral tofacitinib (5 to 10 mg twice daily) was administered to treated patients. The duration of tofacitinib was 6 to 18 months, with 6 months off drug afterward.

Alopecia areata patients provided lesional scalp punch biopsies and peripheral blood. Isolation of CD4+ and CD8+ T cells from PBMCs was achieved by sorting. Sequencing templates came from extracted RNA that was reverse transcribed into cDNA. The protocol was immunoSEQ multiplex PCR, while the TCRdb copy is restricted to in-frame clones and leaves out a portion. Of 130,000 to 150,000 clones in the sample, 80% to 90% are singletons; the top ten hold roughly 16%. This receptor was identified in a human donor with alopecia areata. Sequences were derived from CD8+ T cells sorted from blood, sampled at week 0.

The CDR3 sequence is CASSVEGATSNEQFF. The CDR3 DNA reads as TGTGCCAGCAGCGTAGAAGGGGCGACGTCGAATGAGCAGTTCTTC. The rearrangement joins TRBV9 to TRBJ2-1; tentative D call: TRBD1 (5 bases). The CDR3 sequence is 15 residues long. V lost 0 bases and J lost 7, with 14 bases in between. CDR1 and CDR2 (germline): SGDLS, YYNGEE.